Presented here are 13 T cell receptor beta chains from one specimen sequenced in a study of vaccination effects on CD4 cells after COVID-19. Prior to sequencing, the ViraFEST assay stimulated PBMC with viral peptide pools, which expanded the antigen-specific CD4+ T cells. Culture lasted 10 days before CD4+ T cell isolation. Each participant was given two doses of one vaccine (BNT162b2 or mRNA-1273). The antigens of these receptors remain unknown. Clones were sequenced by immunoSEQ multiplex PCR, and TCRdb holds only the in-frame ones, with some missing. Of 65,000 to 95,000 clones in the sample, around 77% were seen once. Specimen: CD4+ T cells from PBMCs cultured with HCoV-OC43 spike peptides, collected after COVID-19 vaccination. Subset reported: HCoV-OC43 spike overlapping peptide pool stimulation. The receptors stem from a human donor who received a COVID-19 vaccine.

This chain uses TRBV11-2 with TRBJ2-7; no clear D gene. CDR1 and CDR2 (germline): SGHAT, FQNNGV. With 2 bases removed from V and 4 bases from J, the gap between germline ends came to 18 bases. The length of the CDR3 is 16 residues. The DNA of the CDR3 is TGTGCCAGCAGCTTAAGATTCGGGTCAGGACGTTACGAGCAGTACGTC. It codes for CASSLRFGSGRYEQYV.

This clone has a handful of counts. V usage is TRBV6-5 and J usage is TRBJ2-1, with 13 bases fitting TRBD2. Trimming removed 4 bases from V and 5 bases from J; junction bases left unmatched: 2. The length of the CDR3 is 15 residues. Germline lookup yields CDR1 MNHEY and CDR2 SVGAGI. This CDR3 reads CASSWGTSGDNEQFF. CDR3 DNA sequence: TGTGCCAGCAGTTGGGGGACTAGCGGGGACAATGAGCAGTTCTTC.

The chain combines TRBV5-1 with TRBJ1-2, with no clear D. The CDR3 covers 16 residues. Germline V gene sequence: CDR1 SGHRS, CDR2 YFSETQ. V dropped 4 bases and J dropped 0 bases, with 16 bases sitting between them. The CDR3, as DNA: TGCGCCAGCAGCCCAACCCCCGGCGGCACTAACTATGGCTACACCTTC. Translated: CASSPTPGGTNYGYTF.

The rearrangement uses TRBV28 and TRBJ2-7; 7 nucleotides align to TRBD2. With V trimmed by 7 bases and J by 0 bases, 6 bases remained unmatched. The CDR3 has 14 amino acids. The germline V gene encodes CDR1 MDHEN and CDR2 SYDVKM. The CDR3 DNA sequence: TGTGCCAGCACCCCGGGGGGTAGCTCCTACGAGCAGTACGTC. Amino acids: CASTPGGSSYEQYV.

This clone was detected a few times. The rearrangement links TRBV5-1 to TRBJ1-1; D may be TRBD1 (6 bases). Germline assignment: CDR1 SGHRS and CDR2 YFSETQ. V gave up 0 bases and J gave up 10 bases, with 16 bases separating them. The CDR3 contains 14 residues. DNA of the CDR3: TGCGCCAGCAGCTTGGACAGGGCGGTAATTGGAGCTTTCTTT. Translated, it gives CASSLDRAVIGAFF.

The rearrangement uses TRBV12-3 or TRBV12-4 and TRBJ2-3; D might be TRBD2 (5 bases). Trimming shortened V by 6 bases and J by 6 bases, and 13 bases separated the two germline ends. CDR3 length equals 13 residues. CDR3 DNA sequence: TGTGCCAGCAGCCCCCTCCCGGGGGATACGCAGTATTTT. Amino acids: CASSPLPGDTQYF.

This clone was seen a single time. This chain joins TRBV6-5 and TRBJ2-7, with TRBD1 matching over 7 bases. V shed 7 bases and J 0 bases; nucleotides not matched to a gene: 6. The CDR3 is made up of 14 amino acids. Germline V lookup: CDR1 MNHEY, CDR2 SVGAGI. CDR3 sequence: CASIKGDSSYEQYV. CDR3 DNA sequence: TGTGCCAGCATTAAGGGGGACAGCTCCTACGAGCAGTACGTC.

The rearrangement joins TRBV5-1 to TRBJ2-7; 11 bases are shared with TRBD1. The CDR3 is made up of 15 amino acids. Per the germline V gene, CDR1 is SGHRS and CDR2 is YFSETQ. J was trimmed by 2 bases and V by 3 bases; bases with no gene match: 4. The CDR3 DNA is TGCGCCAGCAGCTCCGGGACAGGGGGACCCTACGAGCAGTACGTC. As protein: CASSSGTGGPYEQYV.

This chain connects TRBV30 to TRBJ1-2; D not resolved. Germline V CDR1 and CDR2: GTSNPN, SVGIG (reference sequence). The CDR3 has 12 residues. Trimming took off 7 bases at V and 3 bases at J, with 12 bases between the two ends. CDR3 sequence reads: CASSGPDYGYTF. In DNA, the CDR3 is TGTGCCTCCTCCGGGCCGGACTATGGCTACACCTTC.

The V and J genes are TRBV7-6 and TRBJ2-1; D gene ambiguous. The germline CDR1 and CDR2 sequences are SGHVS and FNYEAQ. This CDR3 contains 16 residues. V shed 2 bases and J shed 2 bases, with 13 bases lying between them. The CDR3 loop is CASSLFRAEPYNEQFF. CDR3 DNA: TGTGCCAGCAGCTTATTTCGCGCAGAACCCTACAATGAGCAGTTCTTC.

J is TRBJ2-5 and V is TRBV6-5; a weak D match, TRBD2 (5 bases). Germline V lookup: CDR1 MNHEY, CDR2 SVGAGI. This CDR3 region has 14 residues. Trimming removed 2 bases at V and 1 base at J, with 8 bases between. The chain's CDR3 is CASSYGSGQETQYF. The CDR3 DNA is TGTGCCAGCAGTTACGGAAGCGGCCAAGAGACCCAGTACTTC.

The J gene is TRBJ1-5, the V gene TRBV7-2; D gene ambiguous. Germline CDR1 and CDR2: SGHTA and FQGNSA. The CDR3 is 13 residues long. V shed 4 bases and J shed 3 bases, with 7 bases lying between them. CDR3 protein: CASSSDPNQPQHF. CDR3 bases: TGTGCCAGCAGCTCGGACCCCAATCAGCCCCAGCATTTT. The entire variable domain, with the rest obtained from reference TRBV7-2 and TRBJ1-5, is as follows: GAGVSQSPSNKVTEKGKDVELRCDPISGHTALYWYRQSLGQGLEFLIYFQGNSAPDKSGLPSDRFSAERTGGSVSTLTIQRTQQEDSAVYLCASSSDPNQPQHFGDGTRLSIL.

In this sample, this clone turned up once. The gene calls are TRBV10-2 and TRBJ1-6; no definite D call. The germline V and J ends were trimmed by 3 bases and 5 bases, with 11 bases remaining between them. The CDR3 has 15 residues. Germline V gives CDR1 WSHSY, CDR2 SAAADI. The CDR3 here is CASSDSGLNNSPLHF. The CDR3 nucleotides read TGCGCCAGCAGTGACTCTGGACTGAATAATTCACCCCTCCACTTT.